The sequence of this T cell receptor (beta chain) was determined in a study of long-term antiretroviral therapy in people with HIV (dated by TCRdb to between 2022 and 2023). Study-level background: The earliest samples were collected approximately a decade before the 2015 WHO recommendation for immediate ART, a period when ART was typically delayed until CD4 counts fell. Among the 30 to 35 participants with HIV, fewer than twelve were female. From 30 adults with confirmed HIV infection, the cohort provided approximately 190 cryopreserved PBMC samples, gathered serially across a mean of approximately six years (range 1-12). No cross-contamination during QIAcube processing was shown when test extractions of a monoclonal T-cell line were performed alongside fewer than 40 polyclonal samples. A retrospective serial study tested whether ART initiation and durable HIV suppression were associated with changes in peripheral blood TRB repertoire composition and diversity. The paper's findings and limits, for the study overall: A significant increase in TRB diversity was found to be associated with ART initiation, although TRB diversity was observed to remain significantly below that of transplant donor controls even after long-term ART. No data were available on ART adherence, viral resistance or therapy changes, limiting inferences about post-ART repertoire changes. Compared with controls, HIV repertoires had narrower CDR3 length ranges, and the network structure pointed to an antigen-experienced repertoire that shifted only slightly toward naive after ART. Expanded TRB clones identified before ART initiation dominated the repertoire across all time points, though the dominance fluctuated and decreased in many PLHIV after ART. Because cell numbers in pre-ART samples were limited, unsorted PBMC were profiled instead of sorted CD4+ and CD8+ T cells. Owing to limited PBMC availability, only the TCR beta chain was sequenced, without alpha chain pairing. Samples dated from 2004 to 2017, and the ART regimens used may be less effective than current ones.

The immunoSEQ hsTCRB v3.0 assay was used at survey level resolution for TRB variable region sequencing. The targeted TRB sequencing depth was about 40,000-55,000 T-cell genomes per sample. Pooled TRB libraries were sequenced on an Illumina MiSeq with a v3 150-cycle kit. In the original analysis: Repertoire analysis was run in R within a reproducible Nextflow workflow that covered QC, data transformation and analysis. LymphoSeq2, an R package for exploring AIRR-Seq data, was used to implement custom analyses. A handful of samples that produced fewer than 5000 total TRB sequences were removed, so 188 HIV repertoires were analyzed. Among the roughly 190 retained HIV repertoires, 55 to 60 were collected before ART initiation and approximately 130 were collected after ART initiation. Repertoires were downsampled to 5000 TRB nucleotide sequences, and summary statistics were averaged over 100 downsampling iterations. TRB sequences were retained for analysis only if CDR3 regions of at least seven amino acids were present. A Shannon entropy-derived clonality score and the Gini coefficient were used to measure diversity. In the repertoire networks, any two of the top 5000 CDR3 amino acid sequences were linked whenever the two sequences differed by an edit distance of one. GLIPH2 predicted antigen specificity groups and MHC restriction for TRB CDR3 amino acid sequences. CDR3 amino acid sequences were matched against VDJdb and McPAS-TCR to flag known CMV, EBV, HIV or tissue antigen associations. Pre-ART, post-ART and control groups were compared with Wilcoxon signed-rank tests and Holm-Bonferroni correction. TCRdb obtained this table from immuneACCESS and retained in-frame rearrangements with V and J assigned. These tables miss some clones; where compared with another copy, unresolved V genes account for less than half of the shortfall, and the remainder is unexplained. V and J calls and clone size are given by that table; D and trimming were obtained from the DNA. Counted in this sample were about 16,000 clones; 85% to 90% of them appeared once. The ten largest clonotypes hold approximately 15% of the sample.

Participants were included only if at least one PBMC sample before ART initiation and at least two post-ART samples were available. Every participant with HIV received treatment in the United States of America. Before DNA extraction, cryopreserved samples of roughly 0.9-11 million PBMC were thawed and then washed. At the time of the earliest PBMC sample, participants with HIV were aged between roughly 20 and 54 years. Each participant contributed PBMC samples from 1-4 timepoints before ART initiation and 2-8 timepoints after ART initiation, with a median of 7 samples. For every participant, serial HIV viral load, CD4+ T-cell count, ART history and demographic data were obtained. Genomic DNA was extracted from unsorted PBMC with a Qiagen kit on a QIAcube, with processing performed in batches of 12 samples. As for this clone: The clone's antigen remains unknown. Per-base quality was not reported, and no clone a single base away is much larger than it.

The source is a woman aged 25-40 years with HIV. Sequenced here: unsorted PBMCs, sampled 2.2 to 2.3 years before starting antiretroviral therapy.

The DNA sequence is TGTGCCAGCTCACCACCGTTGCGGACGGAGGGGGAAAAACTGTTTTTT. It encodes CASSPPLRTEGEKLFF. In this chain, TRBV18 is recombined with TRBJ1-4; TRBD1 could be the D gene, as 5 bases match. V is pared back by 0 bases and J by 8 bases, with 16 bases lying between the germline termini. The germline V gene encodes CDR1 KGHSH and CDR2 LQKENI. There are 16 amino acids in the CDR3, from cysteine to phenylalanine inclusive. CDR3 DNA only is kept here, 48 bases in frame from base 1.